This record looks at one T cell receptor beta chain sequence and its context. Its antigen is as yet unknown. Trimming removed 4 bases from V and 5 bases from J, with 18 bases in between. The CDR3 runs 16 residues. The germline CDR1 and CDR2 sequences are SGHAT and FQNNGV. Separation from the roughly 700-subject first cohort characterized the roughly 120-subject validation cohort, to which the donors belonged. TCRdb's table, derived via immunoSEQ multiplex PCR, lists solely in-frame clones and lacks some. This table has roughly 60,000 clones, 92% appearing once. This entry belongs to a study of cytomegalovirus exposure and HLA in healthy donors. Findings and caveats of the study: Investigators reported around 150 TCR beta chains as tied to cytomegalovirus. TCR clusters originating in the first cohort tended to co-occur in the roughly 110 validation repertoires, according to a later analysis.

This sequence originates from a woman aged 18-35 years in good health and CMV-seronegative. This chain uses TRBV11-2 with TRBJ2-4; no clear D gene. The sequenced sample was PBMCs. CDR3 loop: CASSSTDVLPENIQYF. In DNA, the CDR3 is TGTGCCAGCAGCTCAACCGATGTGCTACCCGAAAACATTCAGTACTTC.